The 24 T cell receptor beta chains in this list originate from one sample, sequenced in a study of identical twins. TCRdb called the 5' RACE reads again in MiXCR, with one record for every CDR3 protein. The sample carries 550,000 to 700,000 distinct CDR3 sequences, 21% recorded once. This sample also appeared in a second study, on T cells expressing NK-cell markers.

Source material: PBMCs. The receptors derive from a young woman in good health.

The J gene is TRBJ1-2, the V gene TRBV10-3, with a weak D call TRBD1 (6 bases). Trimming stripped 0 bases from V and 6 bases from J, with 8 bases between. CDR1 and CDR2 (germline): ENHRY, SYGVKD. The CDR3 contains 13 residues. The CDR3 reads CAISESTGDGYTF. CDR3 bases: TGTGCCATCAGTGAGTCGACAGGAGATGGCTACACCTTC.

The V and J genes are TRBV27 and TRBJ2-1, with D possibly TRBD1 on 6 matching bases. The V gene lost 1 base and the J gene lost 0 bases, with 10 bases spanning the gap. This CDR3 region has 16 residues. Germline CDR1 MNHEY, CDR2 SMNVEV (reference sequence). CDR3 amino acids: CASSLFSDSSYNEQFF. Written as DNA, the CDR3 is TGTGCCAGCAGTTTATTTTCGGACAGCTCCTACAATGAGCAGTTCTTC.

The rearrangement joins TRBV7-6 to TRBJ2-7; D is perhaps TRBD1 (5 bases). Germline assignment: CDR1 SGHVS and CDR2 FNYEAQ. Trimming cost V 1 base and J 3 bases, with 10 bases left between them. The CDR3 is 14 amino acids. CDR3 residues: CASSLVDTGYEQYF. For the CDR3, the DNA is TGTGCCAGCAGCTTAGTGGACACGGGCTACGAGCAGTACTTC. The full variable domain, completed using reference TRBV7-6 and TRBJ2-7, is GAGVSQSPRYKVTKRGQDVALRCDPISGHVSLYWYRQALGQGPEFLTYFNYEAQQDKSGLPNDRFSAERPEGSISTLTIQRTEQRDSAMYRCASSLVDTGYEQYFGPGTRLTVT.

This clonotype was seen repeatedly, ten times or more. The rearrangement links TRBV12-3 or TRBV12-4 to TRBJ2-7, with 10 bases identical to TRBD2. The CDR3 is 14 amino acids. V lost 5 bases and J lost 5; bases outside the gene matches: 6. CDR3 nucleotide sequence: TGTGCCAGCAGTCCGCTAGCGGGAGCCCACGAGCAGTACTTC. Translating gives CASSPLAGAHEQYF.

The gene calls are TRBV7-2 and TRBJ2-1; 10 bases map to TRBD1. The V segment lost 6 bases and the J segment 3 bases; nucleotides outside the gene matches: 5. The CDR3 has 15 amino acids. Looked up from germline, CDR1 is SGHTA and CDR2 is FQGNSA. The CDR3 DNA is TGTGCCAGCAGGAACCGGGACAGGGGCTACAATGAGCAGTTCTTC. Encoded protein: CASRNRDRGYNEQFF. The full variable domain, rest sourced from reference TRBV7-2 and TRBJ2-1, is GAGVSQSPSNKVTEKGKDVELRCDPISGHTALYWYRQSLGQGLEFLIYFQGNSAPDKSGLPSDRFSAERTGGSVSTLTIQRTQQEDSAVYLCASRNRDRGYNEQFFGPGTRLTVL.

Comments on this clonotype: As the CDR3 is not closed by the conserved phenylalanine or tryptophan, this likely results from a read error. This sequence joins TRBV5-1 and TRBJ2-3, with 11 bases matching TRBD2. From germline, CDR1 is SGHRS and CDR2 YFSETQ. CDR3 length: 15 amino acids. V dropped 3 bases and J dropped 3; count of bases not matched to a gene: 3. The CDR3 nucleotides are TGCGCCAGCAGCTCGGTAGCGGGGGGGACAGATACGCAGTATTAT. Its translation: CASSSVAGGTDTQYY.

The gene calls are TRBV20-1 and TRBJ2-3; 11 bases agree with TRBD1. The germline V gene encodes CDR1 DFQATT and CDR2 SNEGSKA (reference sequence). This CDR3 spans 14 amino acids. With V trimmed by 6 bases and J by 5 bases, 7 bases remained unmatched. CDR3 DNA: TGCAGTGCAGAGGACAGGGGGCAGGGAGATACGCAGTATTTT. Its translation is CSAEDRGQGDTQYF.

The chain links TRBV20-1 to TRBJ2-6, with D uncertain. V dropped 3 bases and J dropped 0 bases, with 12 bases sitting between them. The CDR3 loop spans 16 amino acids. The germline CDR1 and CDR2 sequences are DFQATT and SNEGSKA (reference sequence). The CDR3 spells CSARGVVLSGANVLTF. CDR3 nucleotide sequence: TGCAGTGCTAGGGGCGTCGTGCTCTCTGGGGCCAACGTCCTGACTTTC.

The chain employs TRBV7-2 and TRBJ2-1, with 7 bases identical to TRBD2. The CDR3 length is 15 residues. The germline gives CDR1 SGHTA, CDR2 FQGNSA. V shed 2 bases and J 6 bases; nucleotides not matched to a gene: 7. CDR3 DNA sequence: TGTGCCAGCAGCTTACGCGGGAGTGGAAGCAATGAGCAGTTCTTC. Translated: CASSLRGSGSNEQFF.

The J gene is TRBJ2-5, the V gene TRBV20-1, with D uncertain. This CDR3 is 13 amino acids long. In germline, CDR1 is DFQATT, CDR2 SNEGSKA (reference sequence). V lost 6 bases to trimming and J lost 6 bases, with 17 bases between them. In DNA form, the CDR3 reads TGCAGTGCCCCCTACCCCCCCGGAAAGACCCAGTACTTC. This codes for CSAPYPPGKTQYF.

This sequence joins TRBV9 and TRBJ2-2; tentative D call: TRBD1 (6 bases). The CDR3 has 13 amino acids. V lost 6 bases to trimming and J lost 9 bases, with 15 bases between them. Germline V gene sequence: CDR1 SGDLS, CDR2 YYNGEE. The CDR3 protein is CASKREQGWELFF. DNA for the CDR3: TGTGCCAGCAAACGGGAACAGGGCTGGGAGCTGTTTTTT.

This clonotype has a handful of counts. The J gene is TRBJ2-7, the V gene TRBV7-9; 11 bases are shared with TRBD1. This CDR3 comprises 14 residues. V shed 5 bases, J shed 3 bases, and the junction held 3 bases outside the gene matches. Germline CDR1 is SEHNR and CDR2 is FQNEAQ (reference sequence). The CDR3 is CASSGQGANYEQYF. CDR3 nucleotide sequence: TGTGCCAGCAGCGGACAGGGGGCCAACTACGAGCAGTACTTC.

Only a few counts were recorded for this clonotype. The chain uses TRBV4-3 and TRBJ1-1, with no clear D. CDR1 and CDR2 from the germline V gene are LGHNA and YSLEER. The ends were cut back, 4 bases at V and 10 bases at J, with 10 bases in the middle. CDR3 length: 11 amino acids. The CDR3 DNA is TGCGCCAGCAGCCTTTCTCTGGGAGCTTTCTTT. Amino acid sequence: CASSLSLGAFF.

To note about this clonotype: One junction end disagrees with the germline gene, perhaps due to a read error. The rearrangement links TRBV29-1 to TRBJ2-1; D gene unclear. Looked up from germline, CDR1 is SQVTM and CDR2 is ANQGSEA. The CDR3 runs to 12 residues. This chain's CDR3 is CSVVPSNNELFF. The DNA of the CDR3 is TGCAGCGTTGTACCCTCGAACAATGAGCTGTTCTTC.

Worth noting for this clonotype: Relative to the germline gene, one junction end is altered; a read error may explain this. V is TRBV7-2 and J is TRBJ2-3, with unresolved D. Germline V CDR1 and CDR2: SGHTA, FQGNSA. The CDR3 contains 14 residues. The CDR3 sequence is CASSLVSSTNTQYF. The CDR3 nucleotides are TGTGCCAGCAGCTTAGTGTCCAGCACAAATACGCAGTATTTT.

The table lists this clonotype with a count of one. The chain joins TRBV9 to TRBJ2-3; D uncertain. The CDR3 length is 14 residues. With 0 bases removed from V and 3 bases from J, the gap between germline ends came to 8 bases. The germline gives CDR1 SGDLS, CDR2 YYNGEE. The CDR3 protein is CASSVAQLTDTQYF. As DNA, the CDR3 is TGTGCCAGCAGCGTAGCCCAGCTTACAGATACGCAGTATTTT.

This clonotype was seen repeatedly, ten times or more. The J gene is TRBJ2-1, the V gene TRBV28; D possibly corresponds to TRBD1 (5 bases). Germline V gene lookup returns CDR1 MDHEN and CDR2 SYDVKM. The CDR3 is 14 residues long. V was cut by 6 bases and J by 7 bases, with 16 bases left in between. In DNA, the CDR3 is TGTGCCAGCAGACCATGGGGCGTTAGTAATGAGCAGTTCTTC. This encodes CASRPWGVSNEQFF.

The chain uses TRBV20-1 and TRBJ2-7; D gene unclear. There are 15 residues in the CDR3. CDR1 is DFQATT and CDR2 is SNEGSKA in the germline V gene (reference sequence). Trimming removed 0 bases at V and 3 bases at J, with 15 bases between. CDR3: CSARDLGRSIYEQYF. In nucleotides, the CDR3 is TGCAGTGCTAGAGATCTCGGCAGGAGTATCTACGAGCAGTACTTC.

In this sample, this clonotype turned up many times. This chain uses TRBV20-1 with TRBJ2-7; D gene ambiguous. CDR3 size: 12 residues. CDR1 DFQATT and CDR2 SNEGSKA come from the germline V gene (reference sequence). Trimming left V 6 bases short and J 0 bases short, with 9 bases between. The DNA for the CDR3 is TGCAGTGCCCGTAGGGCCTCCTACGAGCAGTACTTC. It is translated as CSARRASYEQYF.

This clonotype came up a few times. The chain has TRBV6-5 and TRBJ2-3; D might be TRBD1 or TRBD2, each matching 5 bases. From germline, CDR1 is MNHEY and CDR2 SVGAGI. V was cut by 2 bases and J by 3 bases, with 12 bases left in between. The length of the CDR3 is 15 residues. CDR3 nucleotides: TGTGCCAGCAGTTACGACCCCTGGGGGACAGATACGCAGTATTTT. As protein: CASSYDPWGTDTQYF.

The CDR3 region has the DNA TGTGCCAGCAGCCTTCAAGCGGGAGGGCCGAGAGAAGAGACCCAGTACTTC. It codes for CASSLQAGGPREETQYF. The chain combines TRBV7-9 with TRBJ2-5; the match to TRBD2 covers 10 bases. With V trimmed by 5 bases and J by 3 bases, 12 bases remained unmatched. This CDR3 is 17 amino acids long. Germline V gives CDR1 SEHNR, CDR2 FQNEAQ (reference sequence).

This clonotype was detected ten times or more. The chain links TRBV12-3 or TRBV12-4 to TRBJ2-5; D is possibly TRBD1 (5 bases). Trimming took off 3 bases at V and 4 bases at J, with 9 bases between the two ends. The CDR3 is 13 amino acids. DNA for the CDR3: TGTGCCAGCAGTTTTGAAGGGGTAGAGACCCAGTACTTC. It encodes CASSFEGVETQYF.

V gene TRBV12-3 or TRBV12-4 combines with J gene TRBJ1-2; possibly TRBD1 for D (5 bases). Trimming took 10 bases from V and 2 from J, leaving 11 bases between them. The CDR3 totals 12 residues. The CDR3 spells CATRGYNYGYTF. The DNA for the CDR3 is TGTGCCACGCGGGGGTACAACTATGGCTACACCTTC.

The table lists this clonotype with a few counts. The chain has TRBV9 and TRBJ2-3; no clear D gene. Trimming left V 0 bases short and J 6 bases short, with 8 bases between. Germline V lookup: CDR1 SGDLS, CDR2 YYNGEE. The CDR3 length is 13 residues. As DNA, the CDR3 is TGTGCCAGCAGCGTAGTTTCCGAGGATACGCAGTATTTT. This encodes CASSVVSEDTQYF.